This T cell receptor beta chain was captured in a study of cytomegalovirus exposure and HLA in healthy donors. Points on this clone: No antigen is known for it.

After removal of 5 bases from V and 5 bases from J, the junction contained 8 bases not matched to a gene. The CDR3 sequence is 16 residues long. Germline lookup yields CDR1 MDHEN and CDR2 SYDVKM. Study observations and caveats: In vitro data verified a few CMV-associated chains as specific for CMV antigens. An analysis that came later showed most CMV-associated TCR beta chains appearing HLA-restricted. Altogether, 150 or so TCR beta chains were recorded as cytomegalovirus-associated.

In the PCR, 60 Vbeta and 13 Jbeta primers were used. Clones were sequenced by immunoSEQ multiplex PCR, and TCRdb holds only the in-frame ones, with some missing. In the table there are fewer than 200,000 clones, roughly 80% of which are singletons. The sequenced sample consisted of PBMCs. The TCR originated in a man between 50 and 59 years old in good health and CMV-seropositive. The chain carries TRBV28 and TRBJ2-2, with TRBD2 matching 10 bases. In nucleotides, the CDR3 is TGTGCCAGCAGTACGAGCGGGAGGGCCTTTACCGGGGAGCTGTTTTTT. It specifies CASSTSGRAFTGELFF. Based on the CDR3 plus reference TRBV28 and TRBJ2-2, the full variable domain is DVKVTQSSRYLVKRTGEKVFLECVQDMDHENMFWYRQDPGLGLRLIYFSYDVKMKEKGDIPEGYSVSREKKERFSLILESASTNQTSMYLCASSTSGRAFTGELFFGEGSRLTVL.